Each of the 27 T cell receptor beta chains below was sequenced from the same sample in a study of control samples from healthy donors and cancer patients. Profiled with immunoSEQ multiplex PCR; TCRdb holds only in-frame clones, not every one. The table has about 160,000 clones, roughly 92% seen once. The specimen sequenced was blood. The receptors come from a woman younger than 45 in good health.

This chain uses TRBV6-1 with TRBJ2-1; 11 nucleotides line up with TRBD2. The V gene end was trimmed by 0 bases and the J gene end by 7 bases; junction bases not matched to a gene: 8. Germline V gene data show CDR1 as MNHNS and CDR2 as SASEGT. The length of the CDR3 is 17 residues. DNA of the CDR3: TGTGCCAGCAGTGAAGCGCCGATACTAGCGGGAGTAAATGAGCAGTTCTTC. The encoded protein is CASSEAPILAGVNEQFF.

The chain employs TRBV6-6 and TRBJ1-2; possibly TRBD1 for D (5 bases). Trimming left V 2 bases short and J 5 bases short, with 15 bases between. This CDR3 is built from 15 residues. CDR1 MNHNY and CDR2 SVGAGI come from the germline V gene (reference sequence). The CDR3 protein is CASSYGSGDGYGYTF. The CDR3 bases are TGTGCCAGCAGTTACGGTTCCGGGGACGGGTATGGCTACACCTTC.

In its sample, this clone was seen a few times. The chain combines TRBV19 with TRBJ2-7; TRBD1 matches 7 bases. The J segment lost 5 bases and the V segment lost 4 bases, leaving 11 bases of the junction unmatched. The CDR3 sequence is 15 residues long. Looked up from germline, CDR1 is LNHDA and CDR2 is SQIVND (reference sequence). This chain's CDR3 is CASSTGQTITHEQYF. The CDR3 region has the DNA TGTGCCAGTAGTACGGGACAGACCATTACCCACGAGCAGTACTTC. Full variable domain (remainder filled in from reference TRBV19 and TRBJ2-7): DGGITQSPKYLFRKEGQNVTLSCEQNLNHDAMYWYRQDPGQGLRLIYYSQIVNDFQKGDIAEGYSVSREKKESFPLTVTSAQKNPTAFYLCASSTGQTITHEQYFGPGTRLTVT.

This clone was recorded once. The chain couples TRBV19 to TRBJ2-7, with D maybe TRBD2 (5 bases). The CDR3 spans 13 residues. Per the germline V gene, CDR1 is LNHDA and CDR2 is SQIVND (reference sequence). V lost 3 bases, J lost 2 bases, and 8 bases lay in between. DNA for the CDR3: TGTGCCAGTAGTATCGGGGTACCCTACGAGCAGTACTTC. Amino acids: CASSIGVPYEQYF.

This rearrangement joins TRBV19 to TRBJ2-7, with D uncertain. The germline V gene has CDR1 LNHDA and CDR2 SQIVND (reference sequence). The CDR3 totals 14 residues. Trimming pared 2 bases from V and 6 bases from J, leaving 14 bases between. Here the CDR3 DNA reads TGTGCCAGTAGTATACCCTCCCGGGCAGGCGAGCAGTACTTC. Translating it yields CASSIPSRAGEQYF.

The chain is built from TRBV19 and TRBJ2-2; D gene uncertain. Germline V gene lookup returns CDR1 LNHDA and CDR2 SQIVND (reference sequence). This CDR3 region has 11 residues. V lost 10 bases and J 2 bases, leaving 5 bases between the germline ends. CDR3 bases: TGTGCCACCAGAAACACCGGGGAGCTGTTTTTT. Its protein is CATRNTGELFF.

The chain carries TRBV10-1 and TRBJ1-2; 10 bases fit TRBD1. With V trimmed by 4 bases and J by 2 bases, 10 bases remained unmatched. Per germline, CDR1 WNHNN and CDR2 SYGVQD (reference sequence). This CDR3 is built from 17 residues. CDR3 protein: CASSGRPDRGENYGYTF. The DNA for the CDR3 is TGCGCCAGCAGTGGGCGCCCGGACAGGGGGGAGAACTATGGCTACACCTTC.

CDR3 nucleotide sequence: TGTGCCAGCAGCTCGATGACGGTGGCAGAGACCCAGTACTTC. Its translation: CASSSMTVAETQYF. This chain joins TRBV7-2 and TRBJ2-5, with unresolved D. CDR3 length: 14 residues. Trimming left V 4 bases short and J 4 bases short, with 13 bases between. Per germline, CDR1 SGHTA and CDR2 FQGNSA.

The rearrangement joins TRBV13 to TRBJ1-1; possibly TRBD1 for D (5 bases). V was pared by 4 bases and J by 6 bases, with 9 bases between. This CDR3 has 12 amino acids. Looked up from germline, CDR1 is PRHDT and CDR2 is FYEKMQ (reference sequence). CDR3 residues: CASSSTAPEAFF. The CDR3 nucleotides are TGTGCCAGCAGCTCGACAGCCCCTGAAGCTTTCTTT.

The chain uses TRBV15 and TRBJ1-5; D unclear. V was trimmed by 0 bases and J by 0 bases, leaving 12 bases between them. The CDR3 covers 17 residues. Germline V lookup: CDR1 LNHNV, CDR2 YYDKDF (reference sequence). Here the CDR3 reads CATSRELAGYSNQPQHF. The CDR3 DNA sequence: TGTGCCACCAGCAGAGAATTGGCAGGTTATAGCAATCAGCCCCAGCATTTT.

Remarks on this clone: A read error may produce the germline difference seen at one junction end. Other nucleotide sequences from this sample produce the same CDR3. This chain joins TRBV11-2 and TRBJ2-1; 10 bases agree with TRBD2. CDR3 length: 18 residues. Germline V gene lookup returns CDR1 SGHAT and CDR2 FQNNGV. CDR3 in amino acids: CASSPHVETSGIANEQFF. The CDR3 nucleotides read TGCGCCAGCAGCCCCCATGTGGAAACTAGCGGGATAGCGAATGAGCAGTTCTTC. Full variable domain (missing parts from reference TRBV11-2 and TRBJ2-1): EAGVAQSPRYKIIEKRQSVAFWCNPISGHATLYWYQQILGQGPKLLIQFQNNGVVDDSQLPKDRFSAERLKGVDSTLKIQPAKLEDSAVYLCASSPHVETSGIANEQFFGPGTRLTVL.

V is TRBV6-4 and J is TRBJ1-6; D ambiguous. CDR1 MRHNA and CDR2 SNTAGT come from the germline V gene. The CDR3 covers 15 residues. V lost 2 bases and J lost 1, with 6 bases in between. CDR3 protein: CASSDGESYNSPLHF. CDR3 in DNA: TGTGCCAGCAGTGACGGTGAGTCCTATAATTCACCCCTCCACTTT.

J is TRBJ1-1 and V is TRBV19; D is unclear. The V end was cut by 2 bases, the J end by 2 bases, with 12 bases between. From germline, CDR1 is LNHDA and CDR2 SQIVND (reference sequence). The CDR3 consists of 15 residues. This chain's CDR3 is CASSINVGRNTEAFF. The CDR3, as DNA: TGTGCCAGTAGTATAAATGTCGGGAGAAACACTGAAGCTTTCTTT. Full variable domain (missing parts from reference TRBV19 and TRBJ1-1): DGGITQSPKYLFRKEGQNVTLSCEQNLNHDAMYWYRQDPGQGLRLIYYSQIVNDFQKGDIAEGYSVSREKKESFPLTVTSAQKNPTAFYLCASSINVGRNTEAFFGQGTRLTVV.

The CDR3 DNA follows: TGTGCCAGCAGCGTAGGAGAGGGGACCGCAATAACAGATACGCAGTATTTT. Translating gives CASSVGEGTAITDTQYF. The V gene is TRBV9, the J gene TRBJ2-3; either TRBD1 or TRBD2 may supply D (5 bases each). Germline CDR1 reads SGDLS; CDR2 reads YYNGEE. Trimming pared 0 bases from V and 3 bases from J, leaving 17 bases between. The length of the CDR3 is 17 residues.

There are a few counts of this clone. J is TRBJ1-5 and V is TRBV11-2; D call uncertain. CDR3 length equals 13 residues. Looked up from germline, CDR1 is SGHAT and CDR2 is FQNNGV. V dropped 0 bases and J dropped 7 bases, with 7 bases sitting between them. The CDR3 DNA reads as TGTGCCAGCAGCTTAGATCGAGAACAGCCCCAGCATTTT. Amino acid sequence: CASSLDREQPQHF. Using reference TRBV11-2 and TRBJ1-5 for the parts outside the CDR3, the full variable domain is EAGVAQSPRYKIIEKRQSVAFWCNPISGHATLYWYQQILGQGPKLLIQFQNNGVVDDSQLPKDRFSAERLKGVDSTLKIQPAKLEDSAVYLCASSLDREQPQHFGDGTRLSIL.

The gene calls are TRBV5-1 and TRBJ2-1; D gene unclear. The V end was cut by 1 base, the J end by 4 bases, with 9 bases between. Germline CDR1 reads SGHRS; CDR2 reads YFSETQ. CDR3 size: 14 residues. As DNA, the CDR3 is TGCGCCAGCAGCTTGCGGTTTGGATACAATGAGCAGTTCTTC. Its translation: CASSLRFGYNEQFF.

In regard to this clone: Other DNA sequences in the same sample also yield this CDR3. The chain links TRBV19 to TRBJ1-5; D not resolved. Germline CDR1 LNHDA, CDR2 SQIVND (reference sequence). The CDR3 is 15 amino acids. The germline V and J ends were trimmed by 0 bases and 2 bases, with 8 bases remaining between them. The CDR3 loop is CASSIDRAGNQPQHF. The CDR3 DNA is TGTGCCAGTAGTATAGATCGAGCAGGCAATCAGCCCCAGCATTTT.

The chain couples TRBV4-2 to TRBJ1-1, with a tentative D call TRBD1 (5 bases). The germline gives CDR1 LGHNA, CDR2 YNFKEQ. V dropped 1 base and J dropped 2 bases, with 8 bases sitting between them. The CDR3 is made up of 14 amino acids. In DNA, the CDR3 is TGTGCCAGCAGCCAAGTGGGGCGTAACACTGAAGCTTTCTTT. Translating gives CASSQVGRNTEAFF.

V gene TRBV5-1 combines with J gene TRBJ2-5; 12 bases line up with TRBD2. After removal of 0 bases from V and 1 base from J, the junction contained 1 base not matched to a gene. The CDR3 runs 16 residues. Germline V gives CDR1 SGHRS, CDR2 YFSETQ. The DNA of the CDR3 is TGCGCCAGCAGCTTGGGACTAGCGGGAGTCCAAGAGACCCAGTACTTC. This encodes CASSLGLAGVQETQYF.

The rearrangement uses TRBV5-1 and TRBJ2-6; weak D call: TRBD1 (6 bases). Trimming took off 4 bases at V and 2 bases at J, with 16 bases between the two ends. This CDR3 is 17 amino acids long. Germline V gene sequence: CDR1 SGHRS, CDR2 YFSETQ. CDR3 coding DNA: TGCGCCAGCAGCCAAACACAGGGATTGGCTGGGGCCAACGTCCTGACTTTC. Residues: CASSQTQGLAGANVLTF.

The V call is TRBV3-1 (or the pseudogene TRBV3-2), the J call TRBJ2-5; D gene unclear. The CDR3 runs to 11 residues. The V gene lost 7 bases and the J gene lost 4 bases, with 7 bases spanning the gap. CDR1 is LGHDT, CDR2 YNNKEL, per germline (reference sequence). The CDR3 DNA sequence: TGTGCCAGCAAGTCAGTAGAGACCCAGTACTTC. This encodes CASKSVETQYF.

This CDR3 is CASSLGPDYGYTF. The CDR3 region has the DNA TGTGCCAGCAGTTTGGGGCCGGACTATGGCTACACCTTC. The chain combines TRBV28 with TRBJ1-2, with D tentatively TRBD1 (5 bases). There are 13 residues in the CDR3. Germline V gene sequence: CDR1 MDHEN, CDR2 SYDVKM. The V end lost 3 bases, the J end lost 3 bases, and 8 bases lay between the germline ends.

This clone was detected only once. CDR3 nucleotides: TGCAGCGTGGGGACCTTCGCCCGAACTGAAGCTTTCTTT. Amino acid sequence: CSVGTFARTEAFF. The V and J genes are TRBV29-1 and TRBJ1-1, with a tentative D call TRBD1 (5 bases). This CDR3 is 13 amino acids long. CDR1 is SQVTM and CDR2 is ANQGSEA in the germline V gene. The V end was cut by 6 bases, the J end by 5 bases, with 16 bases between. Complete variable domain (other parts from reference TRBV29-1 and TRBJ1-1): SAVISQKPSRDICQRGTSLTIQCQVDSQVTMMFWYRQQPGQSLTLIATANQGSEATYESGFVIDKFPISRPNLTFSTLTVSNMSPEDSSIYLCSVGTFARTEAFFGQGTRLTVV.

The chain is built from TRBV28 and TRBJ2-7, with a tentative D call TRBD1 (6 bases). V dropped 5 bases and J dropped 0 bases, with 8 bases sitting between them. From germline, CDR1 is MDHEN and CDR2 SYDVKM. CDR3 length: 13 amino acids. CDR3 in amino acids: CASSGQYSYEQYF. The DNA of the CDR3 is TGTGCCAGCAGTGGACAGTACTCCTACGAGCAGTACTTC.

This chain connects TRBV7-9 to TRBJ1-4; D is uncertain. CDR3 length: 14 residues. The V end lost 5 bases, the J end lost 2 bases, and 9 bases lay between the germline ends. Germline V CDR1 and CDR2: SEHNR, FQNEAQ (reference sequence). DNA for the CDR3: TGTGCCAGCAGCACCATCTACACTAATGAAAAACTGTTTTTT. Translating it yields CASSTIYTNEKLFF.

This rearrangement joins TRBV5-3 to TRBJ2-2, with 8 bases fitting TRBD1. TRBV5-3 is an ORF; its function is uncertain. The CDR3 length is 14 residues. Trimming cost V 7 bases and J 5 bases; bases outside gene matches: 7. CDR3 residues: CARGEQGATGELFF. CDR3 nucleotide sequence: TGTGCCAGAGGCGAGCAGGGGGCGACCGGGGAGCTGTTTTTT.

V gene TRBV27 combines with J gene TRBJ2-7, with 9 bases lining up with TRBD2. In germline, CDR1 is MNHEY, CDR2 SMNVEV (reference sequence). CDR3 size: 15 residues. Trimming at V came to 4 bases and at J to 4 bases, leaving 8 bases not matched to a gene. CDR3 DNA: TGTGCCAGCAGTTCCGGGCTAGCGGGACTATACGAGCAGTACTTC. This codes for CASSSGLAGLYEQYF.